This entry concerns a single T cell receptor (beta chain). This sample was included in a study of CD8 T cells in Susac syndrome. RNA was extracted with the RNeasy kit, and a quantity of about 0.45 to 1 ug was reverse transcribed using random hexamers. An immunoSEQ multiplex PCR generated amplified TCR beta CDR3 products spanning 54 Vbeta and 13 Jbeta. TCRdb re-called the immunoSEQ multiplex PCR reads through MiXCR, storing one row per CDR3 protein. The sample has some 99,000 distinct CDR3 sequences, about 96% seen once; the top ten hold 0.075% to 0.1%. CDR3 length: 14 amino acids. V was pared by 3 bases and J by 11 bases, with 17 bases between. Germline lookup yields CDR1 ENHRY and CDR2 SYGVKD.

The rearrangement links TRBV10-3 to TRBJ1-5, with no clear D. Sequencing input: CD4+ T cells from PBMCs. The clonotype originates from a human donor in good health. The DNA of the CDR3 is TGTGCCATCAGTGACGGCAGCCTCGGTGAGACCCAGCATTTT. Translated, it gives CAISDGSLGETQHF.